This T cell receptor (beta chain) was captured by sequencing in a study of OX40 agonist ivuxolimab in advanced cancers. For the study at large: As their treatment, patients were administered ivuxolimab, an agonistic anti-OX40 (CD134) antibody. Males comprised about 84% of the group, whose mean age was roughly 64 years (range about 20 to 85). General study results and limits: CD8+ T cells (on average) carried more expanded clones than CD4+ T cells. Both CD4+ and CD8+ T cell populations in blood had undergone clonal expansion by week 6 at 0.1 to 3.0 mg/kg.

Profiled with immunoSEQ multiplex PCR; TCRdb holds only in-frame clones, not every one. The table records tens of thousands of clones, 75% to 85% of them present only once. Germline V gives CDR1 MNHEY, CDR2 SVGAGI. Trimming took 4 bases from V and 2 from J, leaving 15 bases between them. The CDR3 loop spans 15 amino acids. A remark on this clone: Its antigen is unknown.

Source: CD4+ or CD8+ T cells sorted from blood, taken in a trial of the OX40 agonist ivuxolimab. The chain recombines TRBV6-5 with TRBJ2-7; a weak D match, TRBD1 (7 bases). This clonotype was sampled from an adult with an advanced solid tumor such as melanoma, head and neck, liver or kidney cancer. The CDR3 loop reads CASSSGGGGTYEQYF. CDR3 coding DNA: TGTGCCAGCAGTTCAGGGGGAGGAGGAACCTACGAGCAGTACTTC.